These 8 T cell receptor beta chains were all obtained from the same sample, sequenced in a study of T-cell reconstitution after alpha-beta-depleted transplantation in children. For TCRbeta, the library was prepared with unique molecular identifiers. Via MiXCR, TCRdb re-called the PCR reads, giving one row per CDR3 protein. The repertoire consists of hundreds of thousands of distinct CDR3 sequences, with roughly a quarter occurring once and the leading ten covering about 4.8%. This specimen was PBMCs, mostly from graft donor cells, taken 360 days after TCRalphabeta/CD19-depleted stem cell transplant. These TCRs come from a female patient under 10 years old who had a stem cell transplant for congenital amegakaryocytic thrombocytopenia, so the T cells may come from the graft donor.

The chain couples TRBV19 to TRBJ1-4; no clear D gene. V was cut by 3 bases and J by 4 bases, with 12 bases left in between. The germline CDR1 and CDR2 sequences are LNHDA and SQIVND (reference sequence). This CDR3 is 15 amino acids long. CDR3 residues: CASSIYPGDNEKLFF. DNA for the CDR3: TGTGCCAGTAGTATCTACCCAGGCGATAATGAAAAACTGTTTTTT.

V gene TRBV19 combines with J gene TRBJ1-1; D unresolved. The CDR3 is 15 amino acids. Trimming took 8 bases from V and 1 from J, leaving 17 bases between them. CDR1 is LNHDA, CDR2 SQIVND, per germline (reference sequence). In DNA, the CDR3 is TGTGCCAGTTCAAGTGCGGAAGCATCGAACACTGAAGCTTTCTTT. Amino acids: CASSSAEASNTEAFF. Full variable domain (missing parts from reference TRBV19 and TRBJ1-1): DGGITQSPKYLFRKEGQNVTLSCEQNLNHDAMYWYRQDPGQGLRLIYYSQIVNDFQKGDIAEGYSVSREKKESFPLTVTSAQKNPTAFYLCASSSAEASNTEAFFGQGTRLTVV.

As for this clonotype: Mismatch with germline at one junction end may stem from a read error. The V and J genes are TRBV20-1 and TRBJ2-3; 7 nucleotides align to TRBD2. CDR1 and CDR2 from the germline V gene are DFQATT and SNEGSKA (reference sequence). There are 14 residues in the CDR3. CDR3 amino acids: CSAGLGGSTDMQYF. The CDR3 DNA is TGCAGTGCGGGTCTCGGCGGGAGCACAGATATGCAGTATTTT.

There are many counts of this clonotype. CDR3 region: CASSERANQETQYF. The CDR3 coding sequence is TGTGCCAGCAGTGAAAGAGCGAACCAAGAGACCCAGTACTTC. The chain joins TRBV2 to TRBJ2-5; the D is unclear. This CDR3 is 14 amino acids long. Germline CDR1 is SNHLY and CDR2 is FYNNEI. V was clipped by 2 bases and J by 0 bases, with 7 bases between them.

This clonotype was counted only a few times. V is TRBV10-3 and J is TRBJ2-1; weak D call: TRBD2 (6 bases). The CDR3 runs 14 residues. Trimming stripped 4 bases from V and 6 bases from J, with 13 bases between. The germline V gene has CDR1 ENHRY and CDR2 SYGVKD. DNA of the CDR3: TGTGCCATCAGTGGGGAGGTAAGAGGCAATGAGCAGTTCTTC. Its protein product is CAISGEVRGNEQFF.

This clonotype occurred many times. An end of the junction does not agree with germline; a read error may underlie this. The chain has TRBV6-5 and TRBJ2-5; TRBD1 is a possible D gene (6 bases). CDR1 and CDR2 (germline): MNHEY, SVGAGI. CDR3 length: 14 amino acids. CDR3 protein: CASSYSGEGETQYF. The CDR3 DNA sequence: TGTGCCAGCAGCTACTCAGGGGAAGGGGAGACCCAGTACTTC.

This clonotype has just a few counts. The V and J genes are TRBV12-3 or TRBV12-4 and TRBJ1-1; tentative D call: TRBD1 (5 bases). The CDR3 loop spans 13 amino acids. The V and J ends lost 5 bases and 1 base respectively, with 8 bases between them. For the CDR3, the DNA is TGTGCCAGCAGTGTAGACAGGAACACTGAAGCTTTCTTT. As protein: CASSVDRNTEAFF.

This clonotype appeared a few times. This sequence joins TRBV20-1 and TRBJ2-7; no clear D gene. Germline CDR1 reads DFQATT; CDR2 reads SNEGSKA (reference sequence). With 3 bases removed from V and 3 bases from J, the gap between germline ends came to 12 bases. The CDR3 is made up of 13 amino acids. The CDR3 DNA reads as TGCAGTGCTAGGAGTCTCTCTCGCTACGAGCAGTACTTC. Translation: CSARSLSRYEQYF.